The 20 T cell receptor beta chains below come from one sample, sequenced in a study of blood T cell repertoires in COVID-19. Profiled with immunoSEQ multiplex PCR; TCRdb holds only in-frame clones, not every one. The sample shows roughly 500,000 clones, 88% of them seen only once. Source material: PBMCs or T cells enriched from blood (not recorded which). These receptors came from a woman aged 35 to 49 who had recovered from COVID-19.

This clone occurred once. The J gene is TRBJ1-3, the V gene TRBV13; possibly TRBD1 for D (6 bases). V dropped 2 bases and J dropped 2 bases, with 10 bases sitting between them. The CDR3 contains 15 residues. The germline V gene has CDR1 PRHDT and CDR2 FYEKMQ (reference sequence). The DNA for the CDR3 is TGTGCCAGCAGCTTAAGGACAGCAGCTGGAAACACCATATATTTT. Encoded protein: CASSLRTAAGNTIYF.

The genes are TRBV7-9 and TRBJ2-4, with 12 bases lining up with TRBD1. This CDR3 region has 17 residues. The germline gives CDR1 SEHNR, CDR2 FQNEAQ (reference sequence). The trim removed 4 bases at V and 7 bases at J, leaving 11 bases unmatched. CDR3 DNA sequence: TGTGCCAGCAGCTCACCGGGACAGGGGGCAGCGTTGAACATTCAGTACTTC. Amino acids: CASSSPGQGAALNIQYF.

The V and J genes are TRBV19 and TRBJ2-1, with no clear D. The ends were cut back, 6 bases at V and 7 bases at J, with 10 bases in the middle. CDR1 is LNHDA, CDR2 SQIVND, per germline (reference sequence). The CDR3 sequence is 12 residues long. CDR3 DNA sequence: TGTGCCAGTAGCCTCACGGAGAATGAGCAGTTCTTC. The encoded protein is CASSLTENEQFF. The full variable domain, completed using reference TRBV19 and TRBJ2-1, is DGGITQSPKYLFRKEGQNVTLSCEQNLNHDAMYWYRQDPGQGLRLIYYSQIVNDFQKGDIAEGYSVSREKKESFPLTVTSAQKNPTAFYLCASSLTENEQFFGPGTRLTVL.

The CDR3: CASSRRTGWTWSYNSPLHF. The CDR3 DNA reads as TGTGCCAGCAGCAGACGGACAGGTTGGACCTGGTCCTATAATTCACCCCTCCACTTT. This rearrangement joins TRBV21-1 to TRBJ1-6; the table gives TRBD1 as D, unverified against the DNA. TRBV21-1 is flagged as a pseudogene. The CDR3 loop spans 19 amino acids.

The chain recombines TRBV18 with TRBJ1-1; weak D call: TRBD1 (6 bases). Per the germline V gene, CDR1 is KGHSH and CDR2 is LQKENI. CDR3 size: 16 residues. Trimming took off 1 base at V and 4 bases at J, with 16 bases between the two ends. CDR3 DNA: TGTGCCAGCTCACCACGTATGTGGGGGCTGGGCACTGAAGCTTTCTTT. Amino acids: CASSPRMWGLGTEAFF.

The chain is built from TRBV2 and TRBJ2-2, with D perhaps TRBD1 (5 bases). From germline, CDR1 is SNHLY and CDR2 FYNNEI. Trimming cost V 8 bases and J 9 bases, with 13 bases left between them. This CDR3 is 12 amino acids long. The CDR3 sequence: CASDRDGRELFF. The CDR3 DNA reads as TGTGCCAGCGACAGAGACGGCCGGGAGCTGTTTTTT.

The CDR3 spells CASRAGTGNTGELFF. The CDR3, as DNA: TGTGCCAGCAGAGCCGGGACAGGGAACACCGGGGAGCTGTTTTTT. The chain recombines TRBV2 with TRBJ2-2; TRBD1 matches at 8 bases. This CDR3 has 15 amino acids. V trimming: 6 bases; J trimming: 1 base; junction bases outside the gene matches: 4. Germline V gives CDR1 SNHLY, CDR2 FYNNEI.

The chain links TRBV5-1 to TRBJ2-1; 7 nucleotides align to TRBD2. This CDR3 spans 15 amino acids. V lost 7 bases to trimming and J lost 6 bases; unmatched junction nucleotides: 13. CDR1 and CDR2 (germline): SGHRS, YFSETQ. The CDR3 here is CASGSSGGRGNEQFF. CDR3 in DNA: TGCGCCAGCGGCTCCTCGGGCGGGAGAGGCAATGAGCAGTTCTTC.

A single count supports this clone. The chain links TRBV30 to TRBJ1-2; TRBD1 matches at 8 bases. Germline assignment: CDR1 GTSNPN and CDR2 SVGIG (reference sequence). J lost 6 bases, V lost 3 bases, and 15 bases had no gene match. The CDR3 is made up of 16 amino acids. The CDR3 region has the DNA TGTGCCTGGAGCCCCCCGGGGACAGGATCCCACCATGGCTACACCTTC. It translates to CAWSPPGTGSHHGYTF.

The chain carries TRBV7-8 and TRBJ2-1, with 11 bases aligning to TRBD2. The CDR3 has 15 residues. The germline gives CDR1 SGHVS, CDR2 FQNEAQ. V lost 5 bases to trimming and J lost 5 bases; unmatched junction nucleotides: 5. CDR3: CASSRGLAGNNEQFF. The CDR3 bases are TGTGCCAGCAGCCGAGGACTAGCGGGTAACAATGAGCAGTTCTTC.

This chain uses TRBV29-1 with TRBJ1-2, with 8 positions matching TRBD1. The CDR3 runs to 14 residues. The germline gives CDR1 SQVTM, CDR2 ANQGSEA. Trimming cost V 8 bases and J 2 bases; bases outside gene matches: 10. The CDR3 DNA is TGCAGCATTTTACCAGGACAGGGCAACTATGGCTACACCTTC. It encodes CSILPGQGNYGYTF.

V and J are TRBV3-1 (or the pseudogene TRBV3-2) and TRBJ1-5; TRBD1 matches at 7 bases. Trimming at V came to 0 bases and at J to 2 bases, leaving 10 bases not matched to a gene. Germline V lookup: CDR1 LGHDT, CDR2 YNNKEL (reference sequence). The CDR3 consists of 18 residues. As DNA, the CDR3 is TGTGCCAGCAGCCAAGATCTGGTTTTCGGACAGGGCAATCAGCCCCAGCATTTT. Its protein is CASSQDLVFGQGNQPQHF.

This clone was observed a handful of times. The chain carries TRBV25-1 and TRBJ1-2; D call uncertain. Trimming removed 3 bases from V and 4 bases from J, with 9 bases in between. The germline V gene has CDR1 MGHDK and CDR2 SYGVNS. The length of the CDR3 is 13 residues. The CDR3 reads CASSDLQVYGYTF. The CDR3 coding sequence is TGTGCCAGCAGTGATCTGCAGGTCTATGGCTACACCTTC.

The J gene is TRBJ2-7, the V gene TRBV2, with a tentative D call TRBD1 (5 bases). Germline V gives CDR1 SNHLY, CDR2 FYNNEI. V shed 5 bases and J shed 3 bases, with 14 bases lying between them. This CDR3 is built from 14 residues. The CDR3 DNA reads TGTGCCAGCAGTTTGGCGCAGGGAAACTACGAGCAGTACTTC. The encoded protein is CASSLAQGNYEQYF.

This chain uses TRBV5-8 with TRBJ2-7; D uncertain. This CDR3 contains 14 residues. Germline CDR1 SGHTS, CDR2 YDEGEE. The V and J ends lost 5 bases and 6 bases respectively, with 18 bases between them. CDR3 protein: CASRSFPGRREQYF. The DNA of the CDR3 is TGTGCCAGCAGATCCTTCCCGGGTAGACGCGAGCAGTACTTC.

This chain connects TRBV2 to TRBJ1-2, with TRBD1 identical over 10 bases. The CDR3 is 16 amino acids. CDR1 is SNHLY, CDR2 FYNNEI, per germline. The V and J ends lost 0 bases and 5 bases, in that order; junction bases with no gene match: 6. DNA for the CDR3: TGTGCCAGCAGTGAAGCTAGGAGACAGGGGGCTTATGGCTACACCTTC. Translated: CASSEARRQGAYGYTF.

This clone is a singleton in its sample. The chain joins TRBV2 to TRBJ1-1; 8 bases are shared with TRBD1. Germline CDR1 is SNHLY and CDR2 is FYNNEI. J lost 8 bases, V lost 6 bases, and 8 bases had no gene match. The CDR3 length is 13 residues. The CDR3 bases are TGTGCCAGCAGGTCAGACAGGGGAGCAGAAGCTTTCTTT. Amino acid sequence: CASRSDRGAEAFF. Based on the CDR3 plus reference TRBV2 and TRBJ1-1, the full variable domain is EPEVTQTPSHQVTQMGQEVILRCVPISNHLYFYWYRQILGQKVEFLVSFYNNEISEKSEIFDDQFSVERPDGSNFTLKIRSTKLEDSAMYFCASRSDRGAEAFFGQGTRLTVV.

This clone was detected once. The rearrangement joins TRBV4-3 to TRBJ1-2; the D gene is possibly TRBD1 (6 bases). The V and J ends lost 3 bases and 2 bases respectively, with 10 bases between them. This CDR3 is 14 amino acids long. The germline CDR1 and CDR2 sequences are LGHNA and YSLEER. As DNA, the CDR3 is TGCGCCAGCAGCCACGAAACAGGGAACTATGGCTACACCTTC. Amino acid sequence: CASSHETGNYGYTF.

The rearrangement joins TRBV5-1 to TRBJ1-6, with 8 bases identical to TRBD1. The V segment lost 5 bases and the J segment 10 bases; nucleotides outside the gene matches: 14. The CDR3 totals 16 residues. CDR1 is SGHRS, CDR2 YFSETQ, per germline. The DNA for the CDR3 is TGCGCCAGCAGGGGCCCGGCAGGGGGCTTGGGATCACCCCTCCACTTT. It is translated as CASRGPAGGLGSPLHF.

This clone is a singleton in its sample. This chain uses TRBV11-2 with TRBJ2-1; 11 bases line up with TRBD2. Germline CDR1 and CDR2: SGHAT and FQNNGV. Trimming cost V 4 bases and J 6 bases; bases outside gene matches: 14. CDR3 length: 18 residues. In DNA, the CDR3 is TGTGCCAGCAGCTCCAATACTGCACTAGCGGGAGTGGGCAATGAGCAGTTCTTC. Translation: CASSSNTALAGVGNEQFF.